This T cell receptor (beta chain) was retrieved from a study of cytomegalovirus exposure and HLA in healthy donors. A remark on this clone: The antigen remains unidentified.

V lost 6 bases and J 4 bases, leaving 12 bases between the germline ends. The CDR3 spans 13 residues. CDR1 and CDR2 from the germline V gene are SQVTM and ANQGSEA. The primer mix had 60 Vbeta and 13 Jbeta primers. Repertoires were generated with immunoSEQ multiplex PCR, while TCRdb's copy carries only in-frame clones and drops some. This table has 90,000 to 150,000 clones, approximately 80% appearing once. Study-wide results and limits: High sensitivity and specificity were reportedly achieved when the classifier diagnosed cytomegalovirus status.

The chain combines TRBV29-1 with TRBJ1-4, with a tentative D call TRBD1 (5 bases). The receptor comes from a human donor in good health. Sequenced input: PBMCs. CDR3 coding DNA: TGCAGCGTGGCGCGGGGGGTTAATGAAAAACTGTTTTTT. This codes for CSVARGVNEKLFF.